This T cell receptor (beta chain) was found in a study of T cells in Graves' hyperthyroidism and ophthalmopathy (dated by TCRdb to 2018 to 2020). Concerning the study at large: Peripheral blood was sampled at the time of initial diagnosis, prior to any treatment. Prospective prediction of ophthalmopathy was tested in an independent validation cohort of approximately 18 hyperthyroidism patients and 17 patients who later progressed to ophthalmopathy. After sampling, hyperthyroidism patients received methimazole starting at 30 mg daily, and ophthalmopathy patients received high-dose intravenous methylprednisolone. To identify distinguishing TCR V-J signatures, a discovery cohort of 90 to 100 patients was used, comprising some 43 with Graves' ophthalmopathy and 57 with stable Graves' hyperthyroidism. The study also compared thyroid tissue and blood T-cell repertoires from about 6 Graves' hyperthyroidism patients. The approximately 97 discovery patients were randomly divided into training and test sets at a 7:3 ratio. The paper reports TCR Vbeta CDR3 sequencing of some 140 peripheral blood samples: under 45 ophthalmopathy, fewer than 80 hyperthyroidism and approximately 17 progressor patients.

The table lists this clonotype with many counts. There is no known antigen for this receptor. The input lacks base qualities; no much larger clone sits a single base away. Amplification of TCR beta CDR3 regions was carried out from RNA transcripts. The TCR CDR3 was subjected to a first round of RT-PCR using the HTBI primer set and the Qiagen OneStep RT-PCR kit. Libraries were constructed in a second round of multiplex PCR, after which size selection and purification were performed. The libraries were sequenced on an Illumina HiSeq2000 using paired-end 100 bp reads. The original methods were these. SOAPnuke was used to process the raw data, with reads discarded if the reads contained adapters or uncalled bases, had a mean Phred below 15, or lacked an exact constant-primer or identifier match. COPE v1.2.5 was used to merge high-quality paired reads, and clonotypes were defined as unique nucleotide sequences. Clonotypes were aligned to IMGT TRBV, TRBD and TRBJ reference segments using MiTCR v1.1. The analysis included only V-J combinations with a frequency above 0.0001, which together covered around 99% of the repertoires. A TCS score was defined as the ratio between F50 (clonal expansion) and ExV (chaos), using BLOSUM62-based TCRdist between CDR3 peptides within each V-J. Welch's t-statistics and random forest reduced 450 to 600 V-J features to 13, which were used in a naive Bayes classifier (R e1071). TCRdb ran its own pipeline on the public reads, namely fastp trimming at Q25 and MiXCR clone calling, and kept in-frame beta chains. Each CDR3 protein appears once, grouped with its most common genes and DNA. The V and J calls and clone size come from TCRdb's table, not from the authors' own analysis. This sample has about 600,000 distinct CDR3 sequences in its table, and more than 14% of those were observed once. Under 15% of the sample goes to the ten largest clones.

The investigation overall reported the following: In validation, progression to ophthalmopathy was predicted by the model with 65% to 71% sensitivity and 72.22% specificity, a median of about 6.4 months before onset. A model built on a 13 V-J signature distinguished ophthalmopathy from stable hyperthyroidism, reaching roughly 88% sensitivity and under 84% specificity in cross-validation and 80%/75% in testing. Sample size was not statistically predetermined, and investigators were not blinded to group allocation. Most expanded thyroid clonotypes (frequency above 0.001) were also detected in blood, a finding suggesting that blood repertoires may reflect thyroid immune responses.

Ophthalmopathy patients had moderately to severely active disease, Clinical Activity Score of at least 3, NOSPECS grade of at least 4, and duration under 3 months. Exclusion was applied to patients with uncontrolled infections, other autoimmune diseases, pregnancy or lactation. Clinical symptoms, serum thyroxine and TRAb, thyroid ultrasound, and orbital computed tomography formed the basis for the diagnoses. Ficoll-Paque density gradient centrifugation was used to isolate PBMCs from under 11 ml of fresh peripheral blood. Total RNA was extracted using Trizol reagent, and RNA quality was assessed on an Agilent 2100 Bioanalyzer. From the cysteine up to the phenylalanine, the CDR3 has a length of 14 residues. The only DNA kept is the CDR3, 42 bases in frame from the first base. V loses 2 bases, J loses 2 bases, and the germline ends lie 10 bases apart. CDR1 is given as MDHEN and CDR2 as SYDVKM, both from the germline V gene.

This receptor chain uses TRBV28 and TRBJ2-7; the D gene is unclear. Sequencing used blood. The sequence was obtained from a woman between 45 and 60 years old with Graves' ophthalmopathy. The DNA sequence is as follows: TGTGCCAGCAGTTTAACGCAGAGCACCTACGAGCAGTACTTC. This yields the protein CASSLTQSTYEQYF.